The clone carrying this T cell receptor beta chain was detected only once. Relative to the germline gene, one junction end is altered; a read error may explain this. These data come from a study of T cell repertoires in ileal Crohn's disease. Germline assignment: CDR1 SGHDN and CDR2 FVKESK. This CDR3 region has 16 residues. Time point given: neoterminal ileum biopsy at postoperative endoscopy, about 6 months after surgery. TCRdb's table, derived via immunoSEQ multiplex PCR, lists solely in-frame clones and lacks some. Here the sample spans almost 4,000 clones, around 80% being singletons. V usage is TRBV14 and J usage is TRBJ2-1; TRBD1 aligns across 8 bases. The sample comprised ileal tissue. This TCR came from an adult with Crohn's disease. The CDR3 reads CASSQDGDRRNNQQFF. CDR3 nucleotides: TGTGCCAGCAGCCAAGATGGGGACAGGCGGAACAATCAGCAGTTCTTC.